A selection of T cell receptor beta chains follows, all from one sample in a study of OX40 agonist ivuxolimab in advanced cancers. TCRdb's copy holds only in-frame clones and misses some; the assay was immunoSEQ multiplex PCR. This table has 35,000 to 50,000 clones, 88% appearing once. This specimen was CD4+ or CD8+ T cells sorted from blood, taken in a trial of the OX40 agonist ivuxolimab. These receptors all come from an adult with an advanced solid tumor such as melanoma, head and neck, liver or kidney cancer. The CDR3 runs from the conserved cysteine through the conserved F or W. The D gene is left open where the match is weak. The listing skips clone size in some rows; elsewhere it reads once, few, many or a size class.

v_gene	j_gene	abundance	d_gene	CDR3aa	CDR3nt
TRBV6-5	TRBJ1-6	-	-	CASSPPGGQSSPLHF	TGTGCCAGCAGTCCCCCCGGCGGACAGAGTTCACCCCTCCACTTT
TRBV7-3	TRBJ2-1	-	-	CASSLPDEGEFF	TGTGCCAGCAGCTTACCGGACGAGGGGGAATTCTTC
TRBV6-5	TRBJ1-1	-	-	CASSSSPTVNTEAFF	TGTGCCAGCAGTTCGTCTCCTACAGTGAACACTGAAGCTTTCTTT
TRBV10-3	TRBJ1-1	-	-	CAISEGPNTEAFF	TGTGCCATCAGTGAGGGACCGAACACTGAAGCTTTCTTT
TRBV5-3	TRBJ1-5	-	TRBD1	CARSLGQGAGNQPQHF	TGTGCCAGAAGCTTAGGGCAGGGGGCAGGGAATCAGCCCCAGCATTTT
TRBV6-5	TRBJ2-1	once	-	CASSYSSSYSYNEQFF	TGTGCCAGCAGTTACTCATCATCCTACTCCTACAATGAGCAGTTCTTC
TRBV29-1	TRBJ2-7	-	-	CSVDSGGSGYEQYF	TGCAGCGTTGATTCAGGGGGGTCAGGCTACGAGCAGTACTTC
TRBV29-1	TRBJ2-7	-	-	CSVTDSYEQYF	TGCAGCGTTACGGACAGCTACGAGCAGTACTTC
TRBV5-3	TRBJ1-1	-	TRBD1	CARSSSLGQGLVDGDTEAFF	TGTGCCAGAAGCTCCTCTCTCGGACAGGGGCTGGTAGATGGGGACACTGAAGCTTTCTTT
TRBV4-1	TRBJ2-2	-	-	CASSQDPMRETNTGELFF	TGCGCCAGCAGCCAAGACCCAATGAGAGAGACGAACACCGGGGAGCTGTTTTTT
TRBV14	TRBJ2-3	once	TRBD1	CASSQDLAGQGGSYTQYF	TGTGCCAGCAGCCAAGATTTGGCCGGACAGGGGGGCTCGTATACGCAGTATTTT
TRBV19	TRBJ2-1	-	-	CASSIVQGNEQFF	TGTGCCAGTAGTATAGTGCAAGGCAATGAGCAGTTCTTC
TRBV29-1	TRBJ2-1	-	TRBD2	CSAPHRGGSSNNEQFF	TGCAGCGCTCCCCACCGCGGGGGGTCATCAAACAATGAGCAGTTCTTC
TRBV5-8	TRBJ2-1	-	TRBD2	CAHPGLAYEQFF	TGTGCCCACCCAGGACTAGCCTATGAGCAGTTCTTC
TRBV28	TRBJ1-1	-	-	CASILGGAYTEAFF	TGTGCCAGCATCCTAGGGGGGGCGTATACTGAAGCTTTCTTT
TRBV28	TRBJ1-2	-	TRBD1	CASSLGSGQGIYGYTF	TGTGCCAGCAGTTTGGGGTCGGGACAGGGAATATATGGCTACACCTTC
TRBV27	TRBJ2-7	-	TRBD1	CASSLSGQGSSYEQYF	TGTGCCAGCAGTTTATCGGGACAGGGAAGCTCCTACGAGCAGTACTTC
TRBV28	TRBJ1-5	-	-	CATSSDNLGDQPQHF	TGTGCCACCTCGTCGGACAACTTAGGCGATCAGCCCCAGCATTTT
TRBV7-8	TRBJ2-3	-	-	CASSSPPGHPTDTQYF	TGTGCCAGCAGCTCCCCCCCGGGACATCCCACAGATACGCAGTATTTT
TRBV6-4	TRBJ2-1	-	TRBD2	CASSDAGTSGGGCNEQFF	TGTGCCAGCAGTGACGCCGGGACTAGCGGGGGGGGGTGCAATGAGCAGTTCTTC
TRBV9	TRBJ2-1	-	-	CASSPQGGGTSSYNEQFF	TGTGCCAGCAGCCCACAGGGAGGGGGAACCAGCTCCTACAATGAGCAGTTCTTC
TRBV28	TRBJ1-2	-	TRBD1	CASSPFRLSDRVYGYTF	TGTGCCAGCAGTCCGTTTCGGCTGTCGGACAGGGTCTATGGCTACACCTTC
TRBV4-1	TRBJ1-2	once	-	CASSQLGQSNYGYTF	TGCGCCAGCAGCCAACTAGGACAGAGTAACTATGGCTACACCTTC
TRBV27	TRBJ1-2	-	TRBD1	CASSYTTGFGYTF	TGTGCCAGCAGCTATACGACAGGGTTTGGCTACACCTTC
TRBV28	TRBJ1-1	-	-	CASWWGSRGNTEAFF	TGTGCCAGCTGGTGGGGGAGTCGGGGAAACACTGAAGCTTTCTTT
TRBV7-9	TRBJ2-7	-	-	CASSSEGPGEQYF	TGTGCCAGCAGCTCCGAGGGGCCTGGCGAGCAGTACTTC
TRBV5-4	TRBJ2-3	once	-	CASSSGVSTDTQYF	TGTGCCAGCAGCTCCGGGGTTAGCACAGATACGCAGTATTTT
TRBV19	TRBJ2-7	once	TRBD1	CASSDGQDIGYEQYF	TGTGCCAGTAGTGACGGACAGGATATAGGCTACGAGCAGTACTTC
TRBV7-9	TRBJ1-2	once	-	CASRSFGDGYTF	TGTGCCAGCAGATCCTTCGGGGACGGCTACACCTTC
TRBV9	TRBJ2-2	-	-	CASSVEAVWTGELFF	TGTGCCAGCAGCGTAGAGGCAGTTTGGACCGGGGAGCTGTTTTTT
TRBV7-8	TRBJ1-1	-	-	CASSLEKRGKVTEAFF	TGTGCCAGCAGCTTAGAAAAACGGGGTAAAGTGACTGAAGCTTTCTTT
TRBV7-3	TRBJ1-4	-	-	CASSPERGNIEKLFF	TGTGCCAGCAGTCCTGAGCGGGGGAACATTGAAAAACTGTTTTTT
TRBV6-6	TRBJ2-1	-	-	CASSYSDKQFF	TGTGCCAGCAGTTACTCTGACAAGCAGTTCTTC
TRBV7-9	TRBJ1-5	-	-	CASSLVGDSNQPQHF	TGTGCCAGCAGCTTAGTGGGGGACAGCAATCAGCCCCAGCATTTT
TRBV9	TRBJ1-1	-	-	CASSVQVGTEAFF	TGTGCCAGCAGCGTTCAGGTAGGGACTGAAGCTTTCTTT
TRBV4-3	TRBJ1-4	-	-	CASSQKRPGDEKLFF	TGCGCCAGCAGCCAGAAACGGCCGGGGGATGAAAAACTGTTTTTT
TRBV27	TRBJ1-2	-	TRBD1	CATYSRQGPSYGYTF	TGTGCCACCTATTCCCGACAGGGTCCAAGCTATGGCTACACCTTC
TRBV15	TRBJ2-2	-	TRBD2	CATSREASGGSSSTGELFF	TGTGCCACCAGCAGAGAGGCTAGCGGGGGATCTTCTTCCACCGGGGAGCTGTTTTTT
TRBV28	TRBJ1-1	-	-	CASSSQNFPAAFF	TGTGCCAGCAGTTCCCAGAATTTCCCGGCAGCTTTCTTT
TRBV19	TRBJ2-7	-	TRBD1	CASSIGQGAGYEQYF	TGTGCCAGTAGTATTGGGCAGGGGGCCGGGTACGAGCAGTACTTC
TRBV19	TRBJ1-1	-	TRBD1	CASQDRVNTGAFF	TGTGCCAGCCAGGACAGGGTAAACACTGGAGCTTTCTTT
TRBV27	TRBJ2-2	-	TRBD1	CASSLSYLRDRGRTGELFF	TGTGCCAGCAGTTTATCGTACCTCCGGGACAGGGGACGAACCGGGGAGCTGTTTTTT
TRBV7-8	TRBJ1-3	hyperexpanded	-	CASSLGERSSGNTIYF	TGTGCCAGCAGCTTGGGCGAGAGAAGCTCTGGAAACACCATATATTTT
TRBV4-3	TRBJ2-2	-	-	CASSQDRGLDGELFF	TGCGCCAGCAGCCAAGACAGGGGCCTTGACGGGGAGCTGTTTTTT
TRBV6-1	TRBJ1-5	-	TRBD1	CASSETGGGQPQHF	TGTGCCAGCAGCGAGACAGGGGGCGGTCAGCCCCAGCATTTT
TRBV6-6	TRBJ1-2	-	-	CASSAGGDYGYTF	TGTGCCAGCAGTGCCGGCGGTGACTATGGCTACACCTTC
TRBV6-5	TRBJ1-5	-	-	CASIQGKPQHF	TGTGCCAGCATACAGGGCAAGCCCCAGCATTTT
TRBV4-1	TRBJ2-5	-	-	CASSIRASGETQYF	TGCGCCAGCAGCATCCGGGCCTCGGGAGAGACCCAGTACTTC
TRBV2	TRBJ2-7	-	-	CASSEGAGFYEQYF	TGTGCCAGCAGTGAAGGGGCAGGGTTTTACGAGCAGTACTTC